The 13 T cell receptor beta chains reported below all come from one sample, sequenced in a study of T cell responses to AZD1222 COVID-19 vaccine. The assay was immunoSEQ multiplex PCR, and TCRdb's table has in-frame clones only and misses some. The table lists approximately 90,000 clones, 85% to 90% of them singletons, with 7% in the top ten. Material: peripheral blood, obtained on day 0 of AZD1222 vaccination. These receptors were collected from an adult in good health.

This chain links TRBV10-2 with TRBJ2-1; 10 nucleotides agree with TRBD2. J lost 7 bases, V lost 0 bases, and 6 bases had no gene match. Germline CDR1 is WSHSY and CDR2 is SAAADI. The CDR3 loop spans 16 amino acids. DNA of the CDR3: TGCGCCAGCAGTGAGTCGGAAGCGGGGGGGCAGAATGAGCAGTTCTTC. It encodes CASSESEAGGQNEQFF.

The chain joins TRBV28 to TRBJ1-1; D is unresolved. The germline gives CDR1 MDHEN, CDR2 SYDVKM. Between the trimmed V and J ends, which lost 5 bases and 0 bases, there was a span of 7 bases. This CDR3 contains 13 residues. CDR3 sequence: CASSQIMNTEAFF. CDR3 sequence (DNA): TGTGCCAGCAGTCAGATCATGAACACTGAAGCTTTCTTT.

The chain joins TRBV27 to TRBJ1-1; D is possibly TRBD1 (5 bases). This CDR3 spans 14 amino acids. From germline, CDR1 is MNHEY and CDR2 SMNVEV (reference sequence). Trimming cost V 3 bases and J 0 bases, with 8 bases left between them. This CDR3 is CASSLEGMNTEAFF. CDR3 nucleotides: TGTGCCAGCAGTTTGGAGGGGATGAACACTGAAGCTTTCTTT.

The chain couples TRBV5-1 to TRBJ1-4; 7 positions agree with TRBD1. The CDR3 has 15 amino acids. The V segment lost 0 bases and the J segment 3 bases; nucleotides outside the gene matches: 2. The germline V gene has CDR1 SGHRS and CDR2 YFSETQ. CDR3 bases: TGCGCCAGCAGCTTGGATGGGACAGCTAATGAAAAACTGTTTTTT. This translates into CASSLDGTANEKLFF.

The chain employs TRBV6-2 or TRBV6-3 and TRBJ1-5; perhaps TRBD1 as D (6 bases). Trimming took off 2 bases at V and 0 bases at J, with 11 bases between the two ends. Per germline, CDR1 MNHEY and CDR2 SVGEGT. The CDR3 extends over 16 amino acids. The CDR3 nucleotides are TGTGCCAGCAGTTACCTCGGACAGACTAGCAATCAGCCCCAGCATTTT. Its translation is CASSYLGQTSNQPQHF.

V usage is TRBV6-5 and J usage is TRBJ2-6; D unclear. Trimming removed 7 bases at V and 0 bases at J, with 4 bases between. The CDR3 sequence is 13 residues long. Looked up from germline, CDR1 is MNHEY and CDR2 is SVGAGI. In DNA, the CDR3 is TGTGCCAGCAAGATCTCTGGGGCCAACGTCCTGACTTTC. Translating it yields CASKISGANVLTF.

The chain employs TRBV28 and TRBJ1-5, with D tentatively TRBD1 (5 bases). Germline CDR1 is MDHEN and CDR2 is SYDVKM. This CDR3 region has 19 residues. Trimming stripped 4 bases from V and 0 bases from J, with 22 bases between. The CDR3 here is CASSSAGTARLYSNQPQHF. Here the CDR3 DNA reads TGTGCCAGCAGTTCGGCCGGGACCGCGAGATTATATAGCAATCAGCCCCAGCATTTT.

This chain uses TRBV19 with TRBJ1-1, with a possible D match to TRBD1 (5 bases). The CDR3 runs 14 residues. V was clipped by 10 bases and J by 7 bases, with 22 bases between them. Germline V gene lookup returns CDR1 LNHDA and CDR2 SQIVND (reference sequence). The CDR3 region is CAIPGGGVEDEAFF. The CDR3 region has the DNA TGTGCCATCCCTGGGGGAGGGGTGGAAGATGAAGCTTTCTTT.

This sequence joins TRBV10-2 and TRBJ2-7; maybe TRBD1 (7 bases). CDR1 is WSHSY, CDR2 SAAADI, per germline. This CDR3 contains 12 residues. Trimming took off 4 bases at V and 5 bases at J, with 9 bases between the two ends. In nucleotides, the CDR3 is TGCGCCAGCAGTGCAGGGGGGAACGAGCAGTACTTC. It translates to CASSAGGNEQYF.

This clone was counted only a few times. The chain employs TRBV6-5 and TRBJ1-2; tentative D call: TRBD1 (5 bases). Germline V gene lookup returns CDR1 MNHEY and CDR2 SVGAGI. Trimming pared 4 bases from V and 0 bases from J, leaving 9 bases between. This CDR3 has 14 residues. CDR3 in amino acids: CASSFQGANYGYTF. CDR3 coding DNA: TGTGCCAGCAGTTTCCAGGGAGCTAACTATGGCTACACCTTC.

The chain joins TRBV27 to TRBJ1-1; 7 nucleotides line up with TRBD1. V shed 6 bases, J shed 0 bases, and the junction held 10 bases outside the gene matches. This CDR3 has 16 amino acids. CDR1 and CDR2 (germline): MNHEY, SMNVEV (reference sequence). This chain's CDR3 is CASRGMTGRMNTEAFF. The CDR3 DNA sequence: TGTGCCAGCAGGGGCATGACAGGGCGGATGAACACTGAAGCTTTCTTT.

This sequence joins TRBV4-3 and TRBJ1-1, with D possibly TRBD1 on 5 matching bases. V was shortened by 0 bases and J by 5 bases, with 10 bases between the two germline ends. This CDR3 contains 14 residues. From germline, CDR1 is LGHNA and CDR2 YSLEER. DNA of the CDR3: TGCGCCAGCAGCCAAGATCGGCGGGGGACTGAAGCTTTCTTT. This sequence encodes CASSQDRRGTEAFF.

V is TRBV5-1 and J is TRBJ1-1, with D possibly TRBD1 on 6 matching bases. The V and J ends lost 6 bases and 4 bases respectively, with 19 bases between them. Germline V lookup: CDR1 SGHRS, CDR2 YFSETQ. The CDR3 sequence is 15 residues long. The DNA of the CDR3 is TGCGCCAGCATATCAGAACCGGGAGGGGGCACTGAAGCTTTCTTT. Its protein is CASISEPGGGTEAFF.